These 21 T cell receptor beta chains came from one sample sequenced in a study of monozygotic twins with inflammatory bowel disease. Following a re-call of the 5' RACE reads, TCRdb has one entry per CDR3 protein and lacks DNA. The listing contains over 350,000 distinct CDR3 sequences. Sequencing was performed on blood. All receptors come from a human donor with ulcerative colitis or Crohn's disease, or a healthy co-twin of an affected twin (not recorded which).

The chain is built from TRBV11-2 and TRBJ2-3; there is no DNA to check the TCRdb D call of TRBD2. Germline values: CDR1 SGHAT, CDR2 FQNNGV. CDR3 length equals 16 residues. The CDR3 here is CASSSTSGGLTDTQYF.

The rearrangement joins TRBV28 to TRBJ1-1; the D call from TCRdb, TRBD1, cannot be confirmed without DNA. CDR1 and CDR2 (germline): MDHEN, SYDVKM. There are 13 residues in the CDR3. This CDR3 is CATRGVKNTEAFF.

The V and J genes are TRBV11-3 and TRBJ2-5; TCRdb's D gene call, TRBD1, goes unchecked for lack of DNA. The CDR3 has 15 residues. Germline V gene lookup returns CDR1 SGHNT and CDR2 YENEEA. Here the CDR3 reads CASSFSGQGGETQYF.

V is TRBV5-1 and J is TRBJ1-2. This CDR3 is 15 amino acids long. CDR1 is SGHRS, CDR2 YFSETQ, per germline. The CDR3 sequence: CASSLVRVRGYGYTF.

V gene TRBV20-1 combines with J gene TRBJ2-7; the D call of TRBD1 rests on TCRdb alone, since no DNA is present to check it. Germline lookup yields CDR1 DFQATT and CDR2 SNEGSKA (reference sequence). The CDR3 loop spans 14 amino acids. CDR3 in amino acids: CSARDWGLSYEQYF.

The J gene is TRBJ1-1, the V gene TRBV29-1. Per the germline V gene, CDR1 is SQVTM and CDR2 is ANQGSEA. The CDR3 is 14 residues long. The CDR3 spells CSVEYPRRNTEAFF. Full variable domain (missing parts from reference TRBV29-1 and TRBJ1-1): SAVISQKPSRDICQRGTSLTIQCQVDSQVTMMFWYRQQPGQSLTLIATANQGSEATYESGFVIDKFPISRPNLTFSTLTVSNMSPEDSSIYLCSVEYPRRNTEAFFGQGTRLTVV.

The rearrangement joins TRBV20-1 to TRBJ2-3; the TRBD1 assignment by TCRdb is unverifiable without DNA. The germline V gene has CDR1 DFQATT and CDR2 SNEGSKA (reference sequence). CDR3 length: 16 amino acids. CDR3 protein: CSAREWGSSFTDTQYF.

The chain joins TRBV10-2 to TRBJ2-3; checking the TCRdb D call of TRBD2 is not possible without DNA. The CDR3 is made up of 15 amino acids. The germline V gene encodes CDR1 WSHSY and CDR2 SAAADI. This CDR3 is CASRLAGGLTDTQYF.

The gene calls are TRBV6-1 and TRBJ2-7. The length of the CDR3 is 16 residues. The germline CDR1 and CDR2 sequences are MNHNS and SASEGT. CDR3 sequence reads: CASKSAGPTSGYEQYF.

V is TRBV12-3 or TRBV12-4 and J is TRBJ2-3; checking the TCRdb D call of TRBD2 is not possible without DNA. The CDR3 covers 15 residues. The CDR3 is CASTSAGLVTDTQYF.

The chain is built from TRBV5-1 and TRBJ2-7; TCRdb picks TRBD1, but there is no DNA to check that call. The germline V gene encodes CDR1 SGHRS and CDR2 YFSETQ. This CDR3 contains 15 residues. CDR3 loop: CASSSAPGGPTEGYF. Complete variable domain (other parts from reference TRBV5-1 and TRBJ2-7): KAGVTQTPRYLIKTRGQQVTLSCSPISGHRSVSWYQQTPGQGLQFLFEYFSETQRNKGNFPGRFSGRQFSNSRSEMNVSTLELGDSALYLCASSSAPGGPTEGYFGPGTRLTVT.

V gene TRBV28 combines with J gene TRBJ1-6. This CDR3 is built from 15 residues. The germline CDR1 and CDR2 sequences are MDHEN and SYDVKM. The CDR3 here is CASSLWSQRNSPLHF.

The CDR3 loop is CASWGQGYAYEQYF. The chain couples TRBV6-1 to TRBJ2-7; the TCRdb D gene call, TRBD1, has no DNA to confirm it. The CDR3 has 14 amino acids. CDR1 MNHNS and CDR2 SASEGT come from the germline V gene.

V gene TRBV3-1 combines with J gene TRBJ2-5; the D call of TRBD2 rests on TCRdb alone, since no DNA is present to check it. There are 17 residues in the CDR3. Per the germline V gene, CDR1 is LGHDT and CDR2 is YNNKEL (reference sequence). The chain's CDR3 is CASSQEVGGDFQETQYF.

The genes are TRBV20-1 and TRBJ2-2; TCRdb calls TRBD1, which cannot be checked without DNA. The V gene's germline CDR1 is DFQATT and CDR2 SNEGSKA (reference sequence). The CDR3 totals 16 residues. CDR3 in amino acids: CSARTGQALNTGELFF.

The chain employs TRBV20-1 and TRBJ1-5. CDR1 DFQATT and CDR2 SNEGSKA come from the germline V gene (reference sequence). This CDR3 is built from 12 residues. The CDR3 is CSARASNQPQHF.

The J gene is TRBJ2-7, the V gene TRBV11-2. The CDR3 has 12 residues. In germline, CDR1 is SGHAT, CDR2 FQNNGV. The CDR3 sequence is CASSLEWYEQYF.

The chain recombines TRBV10-3 with TRBJ2-5; the TRBD1 assignment by TCRdb is unverifiable without DNA. CDR1 and CDR2 from the germline V gene are ENHRY and SYGVKD. The CDR3 consists of 14 residues. The CDR3 sequence: CAISKTGGKETQYF.

V usage is TRBV15 and J usage is TRBJ2-2; checking the TCRdb D call of TRBD2 is not possible without DNA. Germline V gives CDR1 LNHNV, CDR2 YYDKDF (reference sequence). This CDR3 comprises 15 residues. The CDR3: CATSRYIGLTGELFF.

V gene TRBV5-1 combines with J gene TRBJ2-3; TCRdb selects TRBD1, and the lack of DNA leaves this call unchecked. CDR3 length: 16 residues. Germline CDR1 reads SGHRS; CDR2 reads YFSETQ. CDR3 protein: CASRPRGSERTDTQYF.

This rearrangement joins TRBV6-6 to TRBJ1-5; with no DNA, the TCRdb D assignment of TRBD1 cannot be verified. The length of the CDR3 is 14 residues. Per germline, CDR1 MNHNY and CDR2 SVGAGI (reference sequence). The CDR3: CASRTPGGNQPQHF.